This T cell receptor (beta chain) was identified in a study of T-cell memory formation after mild COVID-19. Germline V gives CDR1 SGHTA, CDR2 FQGTGA. Between the trimmed V and J ends, which lost 5 bases and 7 bases, there was a span of 15 bases. This CDR3 spans 14 amino acids. TCRdb passed the 5' RACE reads through MiXCR, listing each CDR3 protein once. The sample includes 350,000 to 500,000 distinct CDR3 sequences, less than 25% of them seen just once. Only a few counts were recorded for this clonotype. Its antigen remains unidentified. General study points: Whereas later expanders leaned CD4+, clones contracting day 15 to 85 showed a balanced CD4/CD8 makeup.

This clonotype was obtained from an adult woman who had mild COVID-19 (a few samples of this study predate the infection). Cell type and time point are not known. The rearrangement uses TRBV7-3 and TRBJ2-1; D might be TRBD1 (6 bases). The sequencing sample was made of PBMCs or a T cell subset sorted from them (not recorded which). The CDR3 here is CASSQQQGRNEQFF. The CDR3 bases are TGTGCCAGCAGCCAGCAACAGGGTCGAAATGAGCAGTTCTTC.